This is a list of T cell receptor beta chains from one sample in a study of human T cells and chemical hapten exposure. A single record per CDR3 protein comes from TCRdb applying MiXCR to the RACE reads. The sample yields about 250,000 distinct CDR3 sequences, over 7.5% seen once. Sequencing was performed on whole blood, taken in connection with sensitization to the hapten diphenylcyclopropenone (DPC). These receptors were taken from a man aged 18 to 29 with alopecia areata. Some clones in this sample may be carry-over from other donors' samples. CDR3s include the opening cysteine and the closing phenylalanine or tryptophan. A D gene is named only where the DNA matches it firmly. Rows give clone size only sometimes, using once, few, many, or a class for an expanded clone.

few	TRBV10-3	.	TRBJ1-2	CAISSQGFYGYTF	TGTGCCATCAGCTCACAGGGATTCTATGGCTACACCTTC
.	TRBV5-1	.	TRBJ2-1	CASSLADLVYNEQFF	TGCGCCAGCAGCTTGGCCGATCTAGTATACAATGAGCAGTTCTTC
many	TRBV10-3	.	TRBJ2-2	CAISESTVESNTGELFF	TGTGCCATCAGTGAGTCGACAGTAGAATCGAACACCGGGGAGCTGTTTTTT
few	TRBV9	.	TRBJ1-1	CASSVELGGEAFF	TGTGCCAGCAGCGTAGAACTCGGAGGTGAAGCTTTCTTT
few	TRBV28	.	TRBJ2-7	CASSLFWDEQYF	TGTGCCAGCAGTTTATTCTGGGACGAGCAGTACTTC
few	TRBV4-1	.	TRBJ1-6	CASSQPTSSYNSPLHF	TGCGCCAGCAGCCAGCCCACGAGCTCCTATAATTCACCCCTCCACTTT
few	TRBV21-1	.	TRBJ1-5	CASILRGTPYIYSNQPQHF	TGTGCCAGCATCTTGAGGGGGACCCCCTATATATATAGCAATCAGCCCCAGCATTTT
many	TRBV7-2	.	TRBJ1-2	CASSSPGRTYGYTF	TGTGCCAGCAGCTCCCCAGGGCGGACCTATGGCTACACCTTC
many	TRBV5-1	.	TRBJ1-5	CASSLTGTNQPQHF	TGCGCCAGCAGCTTGACGGGTACTAATCAGCCCCAGCATTTT
many	TRBV6-5	.	TRBJ2-2	CASSYSRANTGELFF	TGTGCCAGCAGTTACTCCCGGGCGAACACCGGGGAGCTGTTTTTT
.	TRBV6-5	TRBD2	TRBJ2-7	CASSYSGGGRSRYEQYF	TGTGCCAGCAGTTACTCTGGCGGGGGGCGTTCTCGATACGAGCAGTACTTC
.	TRBV3-1	.	TRBJ1-3	CASSQDSTGTIYF	TGTGCCAGCAGCCAAGATTCTACAGGAACCATATATTTT
few	TRBV29-1	.	TRBJ2-3	CSVEPESTDTQYF	TGCAGCGTTGAACCGGAGAGCACAGATACGCAGTATTTT
many	TRBV6-2/TRBV6-3	.	TRBJ2-7	CASSHVVSYEQYF	TGTGCCAGCAGTCACGTTGTCTCCTACGAGCAGTACTTC
.	TRBV6-4	TRBD2	TRBJ2-1	CASSQDGEGSYNEQFF	TGTGCCAGCAGTCAAGACGGGGAGGGGTCCTACAATGAGCAGTTCTTC
.	TRBV5-1	TRBD1	TRBJ2-5	CASSAGQGGGETQYF	TGCGCCAGCAGCGCCGGACAGGGGGGAGGAGAGACCCAGTACTTC
.	TRBV3-1	.	TRBJ2-1	CASSQDSAYNEQFF	TGTGCCAGCAGCCAAGACTCCGCTTACAATGAGCAGTTCTTC
many	TRBV7-2	.	TRBJ1-1	CASSNVAGITEAFF	TGTGCCAGCAGTAACGTTGCGGGGATCACTGAAGCTTTCTTT
many	TRBV28	.	TRBJ2-7	CASSFAHASEQYF	TGTGCCAGCAGTTTCGCTCATGCCTCGGAGCAGTACTTC
few	TRBV7-2	TRBD1	TRBJ2-1	CASSLRIRDRINEQFF	TGTGCCAGCAGCCTACGGATCCGGGACAGAATCAATGAGCAGTTCTTC
few	TRBV12-3/TRBV12-4	.	TRBJ2-3	CASSGGGAADTQYF	TGTGCCAGCAGTGGCGGGGGCGCCGCAGATACGCAGTATTTT
many	TRBV3-1	.	TRBJ2-3	CASSQGVMDYTDTQYF	TGTGCCAGCAGCCAAGGTGTAATGGACTACACAGATACGCAGTATTTT
.	TRBV4-3	.	TRBJ2-1	CASSQDRELPNEQFF	TGCGCCAGCAGCCAAGATCGAGAGCTTCCCAATGAGCAGTTCTTC
.	TRBV14	.	TRBJ2-6	CASSQDLTSGANVLTF	TGTGCCAGCAGCCAAGATTTAACATCCGGGGCCAACGTCCTGACTTTC
many	TRBV6-4	TRBD1	TRBJ2-1	CASSERDRAYNEQFF	TGTGCCAGCAGTGAAAGGGACAGGGCCTACAATGAGCAGTTCTTC
.	TRBV9	.	TRBJ1-2	CASSVVAGVPANYGYTF	TGTGCCAGCAGCGTAGTGGCAGGCGTACCAGCTAACTATGGCTACACCTTC
.	TRBV7-6	.	TRBJ1-1	CASSLALGGAEAFF	TGTGCCAGCAGCTTAGCCCTGGGGGGCGCTGAAGCTTTCTTT
.	TRBV4-2	TRBD1	TRBJ1-1	CASSQKRTGGLGTEAFF	TGTGCCAGCAGCCAAAAGCGGACAGGGGGCTTGGGCACTGAAGCTTTCTTT
few	TRBV3-1	.	TRBJ2-5	CASSQEGAFQETQYF	TGTGCCAGCAGCCAAGAAGGGGCTTTCCAAGAGACCCAGTACTTC
.	TRBV28	TRBD1	TRBJ1-3	CASKNRGSGSGNTIYF	TGTGCCAGCAAAAACAGGGGGTCAGGCTCTGGAAACACCATATATTTT
few	TRBV5-1	.	TRBJ2-6	CASSHDWTFFYSGANVLTF	TGCGCCAGCAGCCACGATTGGACATTCTTTTACTCTGGGGCCAACGTCCTGACTTTC
.	TRBV12-3/TRBV12-4	.	TRBJ1-2	CASSSIGLSLYGYTF	TGTGCCAGCAGTTCGATCGGACTCTCCCTCTATGGCTACACCTTC
few	TRBV18	.	TRBJ2-7	CASSREGSYEQYF	TGTGCCAGCTCGCGGGAAGGCTCCTACGAGCAGTACTTC
many	TRBV25-1	.	TRBJ2-1	CASSEGGLEQFF	TGTGCCAGCAGTGAAGGGGGTCTTGAGCAGTTCTTC
many	TRBV9	.	TRBJ1-2	CASSVAASPFITF	TGTGCCAGCAGCGTAGCTGCTTCCCCGTTTATAACCTTC
few	TRBV5-1	TRBD1	TRBJ2-3	CASSPIQGQDTQYF	TGCGCCAGCAGTCCAATACAGGGGCAAGATACGCAGTATTTT
.	TRBV7-2	TRBD1	TRBJ1-1	CASSFNRGGNEAFF	TGTGCCAGCAGCTTTAACAGGGGAGGCAATGAAGCTTTCTTT
few	TRBV7-2	.	TRBJ1-2	CASSLRGPLHKANYGYTF	TGTGCCAGCAGCCTCAGGGGCCCCCTGCATAAAGCTAACTATGGCTACACCTTC
few	TRBV5-1	TRBD1	TRBJ2-7	CASSPRTGYSYEQYF	TGCGCCAGCAGCCCACGGACAGGATACTCCTACGAGCAGTACTTC
.	TRBV7-2	TRBD2	TRBJ2-3	CASDGGGGTDTQYF	TGTGCCAGCGACGGGGGGGGCGGCACAGATACGCAGTATTTT
once	TRBV4-3	TRBD1	TRBJ1-4	CASSRDRGFFSANEKLFF	TGCGCCAGCAGCCGAGACAGGGGTTTTTTCTCCGCTAATGAAAAACTGTTTTTT
.	TRBV7-6	TRBD1	TRBJ1-1	CASSHDRAPEAFF	TGTGCCAGCAGCCACGACAGGGCCCCTGAAGCTTTCTTT
few	TRBV13	.	TRBJ2-4	CASRGAGQSNIQYF	TGTGCCAGCAGAGGGGCGGGGCAATCGAACATTCAGTACTTC
many	TRBV12-3/TRBV12-4	.	TRBJ2-5	CASSFSNQETQYF	TGTGCCAGCAGTTTTTCCAACCAAGAGACCCAGTACTTC